These T cell receptor beta chains were read from a single sample in a study of blood T cell repertoires in COVID-19. Profiled with immunoSEQ multiplex PCR; TCRdb holds only in-frame clones, not every one. The table lists about 86,000 clones, roughly 82% of them singletons. The sample comprised peripheral blood. The receptors stem from a woman aged 80 or over with acute or convalescent COVID-19. CDR3s include the opening cysteine and the closing phenylalanine or tryptophan. Each record gives: clone size, J gene, D gene, V gene, CDR3 DNA, CDR3 protein. D genes are given only for firm matches. Clone size is given for some rows only: seen once, a few or many times, or a class if the clone is expanded.

>.|TRBJ2-5|TRBD2|TRBV3-1/TRBV3-2
TGTGCCAGCAGCACCGTAGCGGGGGAAGGGACCCAGTACTTC
CASSTVAGEGTQYF
>.|TRBJ2-3|.|TRBV25-1
TGTGCCAGCAGTGAAACGGGGGTAATGGGCACAGATACGCAGTATTTT
CASSETGVMGTDTQYF
>.|TRBJ2-3|.|TRBV27
TGTGCCAGCAGTAAAGTTGGGGCTAGCACAGATACGCAGTATTTT
CASSKVGASTDTQYF
>.|TRBJ2-3|.|TRBV7-8
TGTGCCAGCAGCTTAGAGGACTTTTCGCCAGATACGCAGTATTTT
CASSLEDFSPDTQYF
>.|TRBJ2-1|TRBD1|TRBV2
TGTGCCAGCAGTGAGACAGGGAGCTCCTACAATGAGCAGTTCTTC
CASSETGSSYNEQFF
>.|TRBJ2-7|.|TRBV6-5
TGTGCCAGCACCTCGGGCTACGAGCAGTACTTC
CASTSGYEQYF
>once|TRBJ1-6|TRBD1|TRBV5-1
TGCGCCAGCAGCAGTGAGACAGGGGGGGATTCACCCCTCCACTTT
CASSSETGGDSPLHF
>.|TRBJ2-3|TRBD2|TRBV28
TGTGCCAGCAGTTTTGTGATAGCGGGATCCACAGATACGCAGTATTTT
CASSFVIAGSTDTQYF
>once|TRBJ1-6|.|TRBV7-2
TGTGCCAGCAGCTTAGCGGCCCGGGAGGGAGCTTATAATTCACCCCTCCACTTT
CASSLAAREGAYNSPLHF
>.|TRBJ2-4|TRBD2|TRBV2
TGTGCCAGCCAGGGAGCGGGGGGTAAAAACATTCAGTACTTC
CASQGAGGKNIQYF
>.|TRBJ2-7|.|TRBV7-2
TGTGCCAGCAGCTTAGCGGGGGGGCGATTAGGGGAGCAGTACTTC
CASSLAGGRLGEQYF
>.|TRBJ1-1|.|TRBV5-6
TGTGCCAGCAGCTTCCGGTCTATGGGAGCTACGAACACTGAAGCTTTCTTT
CASSFRSMGATNTEAFF
>.|TRBJ1-2|.|TRBV3-1/TRBV3-2
TGTGCCAGCAGCCAATTACCAGGGGACCCTAACTATGGCTACACCTTC
CASSQLPGDPNYGYTF
>.|TRBJ1-4|TRBD1|TRBV14
TGTGCCAGCAGCCGCGAAACAGGGGTTGTTGAAAAACTGTTTTTT
CASSRETGVVEKLFF
>.|TRBJ1-3|TRBD1|TRBV3-1/TRBV3-2
TGTGCCAGCAGCCGACAGGGGGCCCGAAACACCATATATTTT
CASSRQGARNTIYF